The clone carrying this T cell receptor beta chain was counted only a few times. The CDR3 loop spans 15 amino acids. The germline gives CDR1 MDHEN, CDR2 SYDVKM. J lost 2 bases, V lost 4 bases, and 4 bases had no gene match. This sample was taken from a study of T cell changes during pregnancy in multiple sclerosis. TCRdb keeps only in-frame clones here, not all; method: immunoSEQ multiplex PCR. The sample shows tens of thousands of clones, around 90% of them seen only once. This material consisted of peripheral blood, taken in the first trimester of pregnancy. This sequence joins TRBV28 and TRBJ2-7; 11 bases match TRBD2. The receptor was isolated from a female donor in good health, enrolled as a control in a pregnancy study. In DNA, the CDR3 is TGTGCCAGCAGTTCCTTAGCGGGAGGGCCCTACGAGCAGTACTTC. Translation: CASSSLAGGPYEQYF.